This T cell receptor (beta chain) stems from a study of beta chain features in type 1 diabetes. Study information: Cell yields, gender and age were similar in healthy donors and patients. Study-level results: Significant though moderate, a shortening of TCRB CDR3s appeared in all four CD4+ subsets of Type 1 diabetes patients.

This CDR3 has 12 amino acids. Germline CDR1 and CDR2: MGHDK and SYGVNS. The ends were cut back, 5 bases at V and 6 bases at J, with 10 bases in the middle. The authors reverse transcribed all of the isolated RNA, so sequencing captured expressed TCRB transcripts. Profiled with immunoSEQ multiplex PCR; TCRdb holds only in-frame clones, not every one. The table shows hundreds of thousands of clones, with more than 13% occurring only once. As for this clone: Antigen specificity is unknown.

Heparinised blood was drawn once per donor, averaging about 116 mL. The rearrangement joins TRBV25-1 to TRBJ1-2; no clear D. The TCR was taken from a young man with type 1 diabetes. Sequencing input: naive CD4+ T cells from blood. CDR3 protein: CASSHQKDGYTF. CDR3 sequence (DNA): TGTGCCAGCAGTCACCAGAAGGATGGCTACACCTTC.